This T cell receptor (beta chain) comes out of a study of glioma-infiltrating T cells after dendritic cell vaccination. At the level of the study: Between about 2002 and 2012, patients got autologous tumor lysate-pulsed dendritic cell vaccines.

V lost 1 base to trimming and J lost 7 bases; unmatched junction nucleotides: 8. CDR1 is MGHDK and CDR2 is SYGVNS in the germline V gene. The CDR3 is made up of 16 amino acids. Clones were sequenced by immunoSEQ multiplex PCR, and TCRdb holds only the in-frame ones, with some missing. This sample has about 99,000 clones, with 81% found just once. The material was blood, obtained before dendritic cell vaccination. V and J are TRBV25-1 and TRBJ2-1; 9 nucleotides agree with TRBD2. This TCR derives from a human donor with glioblastoma. The CDR3: CASSEWRTSAGNEQFF. Here the CDR3 DNA reads TGTGCCAGCAGTGAATGGCGGACTAGCGCCGGGAATGAGCAGTTCTTC.